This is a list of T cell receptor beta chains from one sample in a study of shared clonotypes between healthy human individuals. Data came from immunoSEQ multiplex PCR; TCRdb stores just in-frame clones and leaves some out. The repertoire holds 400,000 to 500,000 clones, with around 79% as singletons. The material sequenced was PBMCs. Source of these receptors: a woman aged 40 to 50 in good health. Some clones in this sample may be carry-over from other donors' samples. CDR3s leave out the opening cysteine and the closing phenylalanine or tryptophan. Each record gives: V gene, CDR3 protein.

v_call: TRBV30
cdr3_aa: AWSVGRSGNTIY

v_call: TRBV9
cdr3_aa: ASQRRILGFANTGELF

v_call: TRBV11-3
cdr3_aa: ASSLAPTSVYEQY

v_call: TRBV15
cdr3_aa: ATSRDNQPQH

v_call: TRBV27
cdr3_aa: ASSSTSNTGELF

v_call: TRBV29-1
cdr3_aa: SVGGRGISSYEQY

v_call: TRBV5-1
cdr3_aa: ASSQGTGGQPQH

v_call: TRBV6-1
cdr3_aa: ASSVASGSSGELF

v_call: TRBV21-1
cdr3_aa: ASRSLRNEQF

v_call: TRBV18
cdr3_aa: ASSPTPGTGY

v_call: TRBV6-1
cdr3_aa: ASFRQLGYEQY

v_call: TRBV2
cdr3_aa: ASSGTGVGLTWELL

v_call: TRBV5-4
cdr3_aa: ASSPAGNQETQY

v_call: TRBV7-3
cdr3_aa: ASSSPTEAF

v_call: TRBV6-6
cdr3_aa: ASRWTGTGELF

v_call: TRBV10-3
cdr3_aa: AIRPQLSSTDTQY

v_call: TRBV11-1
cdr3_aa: ASSLARYNEQF

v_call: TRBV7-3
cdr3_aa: ASSPSGTETQY

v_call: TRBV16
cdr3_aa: ASSQSLAGYNEQF

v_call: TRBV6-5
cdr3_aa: ASSYPEMNTEAF

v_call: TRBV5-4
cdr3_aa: ASSYPTGGQETQY

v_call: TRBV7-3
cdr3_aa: ASSPEFTATEAF

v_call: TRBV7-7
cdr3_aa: ASSLGTGRTDTQY

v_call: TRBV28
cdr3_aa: ASSLVPNRQPQH

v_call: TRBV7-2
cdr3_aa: ASSSTPGAVPQF

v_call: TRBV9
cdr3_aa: ASSVGGGTEQF

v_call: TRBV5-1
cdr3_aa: ASSLGQTTDYGYT

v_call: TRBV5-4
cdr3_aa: ASSSSGAPTNEKLF

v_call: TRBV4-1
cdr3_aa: ASSRTWTGDYEQY

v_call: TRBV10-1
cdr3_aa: ASSEPSGRVGEQF

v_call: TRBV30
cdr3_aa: AWSVLGKQY

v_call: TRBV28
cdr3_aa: ASSLSTGTNEQF

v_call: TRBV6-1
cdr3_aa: ASSVESSYEQY

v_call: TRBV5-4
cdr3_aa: ASSGASGNAETQY

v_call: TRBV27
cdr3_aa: ASSLRLERNTEAF

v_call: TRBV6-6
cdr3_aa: ASSSSPNYGYT

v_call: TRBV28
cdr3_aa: ASSFSLTQY

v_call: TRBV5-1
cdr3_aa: ASRRGQETQY

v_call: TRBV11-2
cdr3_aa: ASSPWQGAGETQY

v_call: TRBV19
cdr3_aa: ASSMAGGQETQY

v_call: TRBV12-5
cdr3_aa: ASAPGLLAGITGELF

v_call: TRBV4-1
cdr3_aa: ASSLGPNTDTQY

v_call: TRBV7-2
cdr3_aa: ASSARRGVIYEQY

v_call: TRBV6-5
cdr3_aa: ASSYLWDRGYSPLH

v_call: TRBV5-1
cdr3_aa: ASSLSGGPANYGYT

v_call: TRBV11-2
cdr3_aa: ASSPGNTYNEQF

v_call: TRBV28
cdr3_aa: ASSFPLTGWSTGELF

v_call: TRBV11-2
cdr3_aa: ASSLAPDQPQH

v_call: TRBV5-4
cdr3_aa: ASSGTGGAGELF

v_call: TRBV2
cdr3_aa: ASSPRGLIFSNQPQH

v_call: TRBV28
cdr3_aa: ASSFYRVVVSGNTIY

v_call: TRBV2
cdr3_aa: ASSDEEEQF

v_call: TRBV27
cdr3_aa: ASSLSRGGSEAF

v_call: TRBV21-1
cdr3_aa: ASSRRQGAEYSGNTIY

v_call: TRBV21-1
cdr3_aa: ASSTRDRGLIDIQY

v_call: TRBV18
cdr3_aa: ASSQPGQSTDTQY

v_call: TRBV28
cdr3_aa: AASTGDYGYT

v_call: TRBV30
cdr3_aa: AWSADRTGMETQY

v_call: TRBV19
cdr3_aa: ASSPTGTGLFVETQY